Below are 15 T cell receptor beta chains sequenced from a single sample in a study of blood T cell repertoires in COVID-19. Using immunoSEQ multiplex PCR, the repertoire was profiled, and TCRdb retains in-frame clones only, with some absent. The sample carries about 130,000 clones, about four fifths recorded once. The sample comprised peripheral blood. Source of these receptors: a man in his sixties with acute or convalescent COVID-19.

The rearrangement links TRBV3-1 (or the pseudogene TRBV3-2) to TRBJ2-2; TRBD2 matches at 7 bases. CDR3 length equals 20 residues. The germline V gene encodes CDR1 LGHDT and CDR2 YNNKEL (reference sequence). The J segment lost 7 bases and the V segment lost 1 base, leaving 21 bases of the junction unmatched. CDR3 in DNA: TGTGCCAGCAGCCAAGGAAGGCTCGGTCGGGCGGGAGTATCTGTCGGGGAGCTGTTTTTT. This translates into CASSQGRLGRAGVSVGELFF.

This clone was observed a single time. The gene calls are TRBV2 and TRBJ2-7; 8 bases align to TRBD1. The CDR3 sequence is 14 residues long. Germline lookup yields CDR1 SNHLY and CDR2 FYNNEI. V shed 7 bases and J 5 bases; nucleotides not matched to a gene: 10. CDR3 sequence: CASKGAGGQDEQYF. The DNA for the CDR3 is TGTGCCAGCAAAGGGGCAGGGGGCCAGGACGAGCAGTACTTC.

CDR3 coding DNA: TGTGCCAGCAGCGCCCGGACTAGCGTCCAGGAGACCCAGTACTTC. It codes for CASSARTSVQETQYF. The chain uses TRBV11-1 and TRBJ2-5; 9 nucleotides line up with TRBD2. The CDR3 loop spans 15 amino acids. The trim removed 5 bases at V and 5 bases at J, leaving 9 bases unmatched. Germline V lookup: CDR1 SGHAT, CDR2 FQDESV (reference sequence).

V and J are TRBV12-5 and TRBJ2-3; D not certain. The CDR3 totals 14 residues. Germline V lookup: CDR1 LGHNT, CDR2 FRNRAP. The V end was cut by 2 bases, the J end by 1 base, with 7 bases between. Here the CDR3 reads CASGLPHRTDTQYF. CDR3 DNA sequence: TGTGCTAGTGGTTTGCCCCATCGCACAGATACGCAGTATTTT.

The CDR3 spells CASSETGSGYTF. DNA for the CDR3: TGTGCCAGCAGTGAAACGGGGTCCGGCTACACCTTC. The chain recombines TRBV6-1 with TRBJ1-2, with D unresolved. There are 12 residues in the CDR3. V lost 2 bases to trimming and J lost 8 bases, with 9 bases between them. Germline values: CDR1 MNHNS, CDR2 SASEGT.

The rearrangement links TRBV6-5 to TRBJ1-5, with TRBD1 identical over 8 bases. CDR3 length: 15 residues. From germline, CDR1 is MNHEY and CDR2 SVGAGI. Germline trimming cut 10 bases from V and 1 base from J; bases unmatched to any gene: 9. CDR3 in amino acids: CATRAQGVSNQPQHF. The CDR3 DNA sequence: TGTGCCACTCGGGCACAGGGGGTCAGCAATCAGCCCCAGCATTTT.

The rearrangement joins TRBV7-6 to TRBJ1-2, with 12 nucleotides matching TRBD1. Looked up from germline, CDR1 is SGHVS and CDR2 is FNYEAQ. The CDR3 loop spans 17 amino acids. Trimming cost V 1 base and J 2 bases; bases outside gene matches: 5. The chain's CDR3 is CASSLGGTGGINYGYTF. CDR3 DNA sequence: TGTGCCAGCAGCTTAGGAGGGACAGGGGGCATAAACTATGGCTACACCTTC.

This chain joins TRBV28 and TRBJ2-2; possible D gene TRBD1, 6 bases. Germline loops: CDR1 MDHEN, CDR2 SYDVKM. The length of the CDR3 is 15 residues. V lost 6 bases, J lost 1 base, and 12 bases lay in between. CDR3 protein: CASRKDRENTGELFF. As DNA, the CDR3 is TGTGCCAGCAGAAAGGACAGAGAGAACACCGGGGAGCTGTTTTTT.

This clone came up a few times. DNA for the CDR3: TGTGCCAGCAGTACCAGGGCTTCACCCCTCCACTTT. This codes for CASSTRASPLHF. The rearrangement links TRBV28 to TRBJ1-6; D is possibly TRBD1 (5 bases). The V and J ends lost 5 bases and 9 bases respectively, with 8 bases between them. In germline, CDR1 is MDHEN, CDR2 SYDVKM. The CDR3 is made up of 12 amino acids.

The chain has TRBV5-1 and TRBJ2-1, with TRBD2 matching 7 bases. The CDR3 is 16 residues long. From germline, CDR1 is SGHRS and CDR2 YFSETQ. Unmatched junction bases numbered 8, after V lost 0 bases and J lost 5 bases. CDR3 residues: CASSLAMGGYHNEQFF. In nucleotides, the CDR3 is TGCGCCAGCAGCTTGGCCATGGGAGGGTACCACAATGAGCAGTTCTTC.

This chain links TRBV19 with TRBJ1-1, with 7 bases identical to TRBD1. The germline V gene encodes CDR1 LNHDA and CDR2 SQIVND (reference sequence). The junction had 3 bases not matched to a gene; V was cut back by 3 bases and J by 2 bases. This CDR3 contains 14 residues. The CDR3 region is CASSIQGGNTEAFF. Here the CDR3 DNA reads TGTGCCAGTAGTATTCAGGGGGGAAACACTGAAGCTTTCTTT.

The chain is built from TRBV2 and TRBJ2-1; TRBD2 might be the D (6 bases). The ends were cut back, 6 bases at V and 9 bases at J, with 12 bases in the middle. Germline V gene data show CDR1 as SNHLY and CDR2 as FYNNEI. This CDR3 has 12 amino acids. The CDR3 DNA reads as TGTGCCAGCAGGATGTTGGGAGGTGAGCAGTTCTTC. Its translation: CASRMLGGEQFF. The full variable domain, rest sourced from reference TRBV2 and TRBJ2-1, is EPEVTQTPSHQVTQMGQEVILRCVPISNHLYFYWYRQILGQKVEFLVSFYNNEISEKSEIFDDQFSVERPDGSNFTLKIRSTKLEDSAMYFCASRMLGGEQFFGPGTRLTVL.

This chain joins TRBV7-9 and TRBJ2-1, with D possibly being TRBD2 (7 bases). Germline CDR1 SEHNR, CDR2 FQNEAQ (reference sequence). CDR3 length: 15 residues. Trimming pared 3 bases from V and 6 bases from J, leaving 15 bases between. The CDR3 spells CASSFAEGGRNEQFF. The CDR3 coding sequence is TGTGCCAGCAGCTTCGCGGAGGGGGGGCGCAATGAGCAGTTCTTC.

The chain uses TRBV2 and TRBJ2-7, with D possibly being TRBD2 (5 bases). The germline gives CDR1 SNHLY, CDR2 FYNNEI. V was trimmed by 9 bases and J by 0 bases, leaving 9 bases between them. The CDR3 length is 12 residues. The CDR3 region is CASGSGSYEQYF. CDR3 DNA: TGTGCCAGTGGCAGCGGCTCCTACGAGCAGTACTTC.

The chain is built from TRBV28 and TRBJ2-1; 8 bases agree with TRBD2. The CDR3 covers 14 residues. Per germline, CDR1 MDHEN and CDR2 SYDVKM. V trimming: 6 bases; J trimming: 10 bases; junction bases outside the gene matches: 11. The chain's CDR3 is CASRPPGTRGEQFF. The CDR3 DNA reads as TGTGCCAGCAGGCCCCCCGGGACTAGAGGCGAGCAGTTCTTC.